This T cell receptor beta chain was documented in a study of a mutant IDH1 vaccine in newly diagnosed glioma. Study-wide background: Patients, over weeks 1, 3, 5, 7, 11, 15, 19 and 23, received a total of eight vaccinations. The treated population exhibited a male proportion of roughly 62%, a female proportion of roughly 40%, and a mean age of about 40 years.

Noted time point: week 11, during vaccination. Every single dose of the vaccine, 300 ug of mutant IDH1 20-mer peptide, came with topical imiquimod. Donors harbored newly found WHO grade 3 or 4 IDH1-mutant, ATRX-lost astrocytomas. The method was immunoSEQ multiplex PCR; TCRdb's version includes in-frame clones alone and lacks a portion of them. The data show fewer than 35,000 clones, with roughly 80% seen just once and roughly 22% held by the top ten. Study results and limitations: Pseudoprogression appeared independent of alterations in top peripheral clonotypes.

Turning to this clone: The antigen is undetermined.

The CDR3 runs to 14 residues. V was trimmed by 10 bases and J by 3 bases, leaving 19 bases between them. Germline CDR1 MNHEY, CDR2 SVGAGI. The sequencing used PBMCs, collected from a glioma patient whose treatment included an IDH1 peptide vaccine. The chain joins TRBV6-5 to TRBJ2-7; D possibly corresponds to TRBD1 (5 bases). The sequence came from a man in his thirties or forties with glioma. The CDR3 nucleotides read TGTGCCACGGGTAGGGGCGACCCTCTCTACGAGCAGTACTTC. Amino acids: CATGRGDPLYEQYF.